Listed here are 30 T cell receptor beta chains from one sample, sequenced in a study of T cells in Graves' hyperthyroidism and ophthalmopathy. Amplification of TCR beta CDR3 regions was performed using RNA transcripts as template. The HTBI set primed first-round TCR CDR3 RT-PCR. A single record per CDR3 protein comes from TCRdb applying MiXCR to the multiplex PCR reads. The table includes under 800,000 distinct CDR3 sequences, 14% detected once. The sequencing input was blood. The receptors derive from a woman aged 18-29 years with Graves' hyperthyroidism.

Sample share makes this clonotype medium-sized (0.01 to 0.1%). The rearrangement links TRBV2 to TRBJ2-1; D gene ambiguous. The CDR3 is 13 amino acids. CDR1 SNHLY and CDR2 FYNNEI come from the germline V gene. The V end was cut by 8 bases, the J end by 4 bases, with 12 bases between. The DNA of the CDR3 is TGTGCCAGCCTCCTTAGTGGGTACAATGAGCAGTTCTTC. This codes for CASLLSGYNEQFF.

This clonotype was counted only a few times. This chain joins TRBV9 and TRBJ2-1, with D tentatively TRBD2 (6 bases). Germline values: CDR1 SGDLS, CDR2 YYNGEE. The CDR3 extends over 15 amino acids. Trimming took 3 bases from V and 3 from J, leaving 13 bases between them. The CDR3 spells CASSGSGGFYNEQFF. The CDR3 coding sequence is TGTGCCAGCAGCGGTAGCGGAGGCTTCTACAATGAGCAGTTCTTC.

As concerns this clonotype: This may be a read error: a much more frequent sequence differs by one nucleotide. The chain recombines TRBV11-3 with TRBJ2-3; D might be TRBD1 (5 bases). Trimming pared 5 bases from V and 10 bases from J, leaving 16 bases between. This CDR3 is 13 amino acids long. CDR1 SGHNT and CDR2 YENEEA come from the germline V gene. CDR3 DNA sequence: TGTGCCAGCAGCGACGGCAGGGCGGATGCGCAGTATTTT. Translating it yields CASSDGRADAQYF.

This clonotype was seen a handful of times. The chain links TRBV20-1 to TRBJ2-1; perhaps TRBD2 as D (6 bases). This CDR3 region has 14 residues. The V end lost 8 bases, the J end lost 4 bases, and 18 bases lay between the germline ends. CDR1 is DFQATT, CDR2 SNEGSKA, per germline (reference sequence). In DNA, the CDR3 is TGCAGTCCGGCTGGGGCAGGAGGGTACAATGAGCAGTTCTTC. Its translation is CSPAGAGGYNEQFF.

V and J are TRBV7-9 and TRBJ2-5, with no clear D. This CDR3 contains 14 residues. Germline-derived CDR1 and CDR2 are SEHNR and FQNEAQ (reference sequence). V was clipped by 1 base and J by 0 bases, with 6 bases between them. The CDR3 is CASSLDLNQETQYF. In DNA, the CDR3 is TGTGCCAGCAGCTTAGATCTAAACCAAGAGACCCAGTACTTC. Drawing the rest from reference TRBV7-9 and TRBJ2-5, the complete variable domain is DTGVSQNPRHKITKRGQNVTFRCDPISEHNRLYWYRQTLGQGPEFLTYFQNEAQLEKSRLLSDRFSAERPKGSFSTLEIQRTEQGDSAMYLCASSLDLNQETQYFGPGTRLLVL.

To note about this clonotype: The germline gene is not matched at one end of the junction; a read error may be the cause. The chain joins TRBV28 to TRBJ2-2; either TRBD1 or TRBD2 may fit D (5 bases each). Germline loops: CDR1 MDHEN, CDR2 SYDVKM. CDR3 length equals 12 residues. CDR3 coding DNA: TGTGCCAGCAGACTTAAAAGTCGGGACCTGTTTTTT. Translating gives CASRLKSRDLFF. Based on the CDR3 plus reference TRBV28 and TRBJ2-2, the full variable domain is DVKVTQSSRYLVKRTGEKVFLECVQDMDHENMFWYRQDPGLGLRLIYFSYDVKMKEKGDIPEGYSVSREKKERFSLILESASTNQTSMYLCASRLKSRDLFFGEGSRLTVL.

This clonotype was recorded many times. V usage is TRBV6-1 and J usage is TRBJ1-5; tentative D call: TRBD1 (5 bases). Germline CDR1 and CDR2: MNHNS and SASEGT. The V end lost 5 bases, the J end lost 6 bases, and 17 bases lay between the germline ends. This CDR3 is 15 amino acids long. The CDR3 region is CASSYGAGALQPQHF. The CDR3 coding sequence is TGTGCCAGCAGTTACGGGGCAGGAGCTCTTCAGCCCCAGCATTTT.

The sample holds a few counts of this clonotype. J is TRBJ1-2 and V is TRBV7-9; no clear D gene. V was trimmed by 2 bases and J by 4 bases, leaving 11 bases between them. The germline gives CDR1 SEHNR, CDR2 FQNEAQ (reference sequence). CDR3 length: 14 residues. The CDR3 region has the DNA TGTGCCAGCAGCTTAAATGGTCAGGTCTATGGCTACACCTTC. This gives the protein CASSLNGQVYGYTF.

This clonotype was counted ten times or more. The CDR3 sequence: CASRELGEFYGYTF. CDR3 nucleotide sequence: TGTGCCAGCAGGGAATTAGGAGAATTCTATGGCTACACCTTC. This chain connects TRBV28 to TRBJ1-2; unclear D gene. V was clipped by 6 bases and J by 4 bases, with 15 bases between them. The CDR3 is 14 amino acids. Germline CDR1 MDHEN, CDR2 SYDVKM.

This clonotype turned up a few times. The chain recombines TRBV12-3 or TRBV12-4 with TRBJ2-2; 8 positions match TRBD1. V was pared by 0 bases and J by 12 bases, with 15 bases of the junction left unmatched. The CDR3 covers 17 residues. Here the CDR3 reads CASSLARVTGDWEKLFF. Written as DNA, the CDR3 is TGTGCCAGCAGTTTAGCGCGCGTGACAGGGGATTGGGAAAAGCTGTTTTTT.

This clonotype occurred many times. The gene calls are TRBV5-1 and TRBJ2-1, with D perhaps matching TRBD1 or TRBD2 (5 bases each). This CDR3 comprises 17 residues. V dropped 2 bases and J dropped 4 bases, with 19 bases sitting between them. CDR1 is SGHRS, CDR2 YFSETQ, per germline. The CDR3 spells CASSFLRGRNLYNEQFF. Here the CDR3 DNA reads TGCGCCAGCAGCTTCCTCCGGGGCCGTAACCTTTACAATGAGCAGTTCTTC.

A note on this clonotype: It may be a read error: a sequence one base away is much more abundant. No conserved phenylalanine or tryptophan ends this CDR3, so it is likely a read error. The chain's CDR3 is CSADLGGFSGNTIYL. For the CDR3, the DNA is TGCAGTGCGGACCTCGGTGGGTTCTCTGGAAACACCATATATTTA. The J gene is TRBJ1-3, the V gene TRBV20-1; D gene ambiguous. V shed 6 bases and J shed 0 bases, with 15 bases lying between them. This CDR3 is 15 amino acids long. Germline CDR1 and CDR2: DFQATT and SNEGSKA (reference sequence).

The V gene is TRBV7-9, the J gene TRBJ2-7; 9 bases fit TRBD2. J lost 6 bases, V lost 5 bases, and 8 bases had no gene match. CDR3 length: 14 residues. CDR1 and CDR2 from the germline V gene are SEHNR and FQNEAQ (reference sequence). CDR3 loop: CASSREGSGSEQYF. DNA for the CDR3: TGTGCCAGCAGCAGGGAGGGTAGCGGGAGCGAGCAGTACTTC.

This clonotype was seen at least ten times. The V call is TRBV7-2, the J call TRBJ2-2, with TRBD2 identical over 13 bases. This CDR3 region has 17 residues. The junction had 1 base not matched to a gene; V was cut back by 0 bases and J by 3 bases. The germline V gene has CDR1 SGHTA and CDR2 FQGNSA. CDR3 bases: TGTGCCAGCAGCTTAGCCGGACTAGCGGGAGACACCGGGGAGCTGTTTTTT. Translated, it gives CASSLAGLAGDTGELFF.

This clonotype has ten or more counts. This sequence joins TRBV12-3 or TRBV12-4 and TRBJ2-3; TRBD2 matches at 7 bases. This CDR3 is 14 amino acids long. Trimming removed 5 bases from V and 5 bases from J; junction bases left unmatched: 7. The CDR3 DNA reads as TGTGCCAGCAGTCGACTAGCCCAAGGAGATACGCAGTATTTT. Encoded protein: CASSRLAQGDTQYF.

The gene calls are TRBV27 and TRBJ2-7; weak D call: TRBD1 (7 bases). CDR1 and CDR2 (germline): MNHEY, SMNVEV (reference sequence). Deletions cut 6 bases from V and 4 bases from J, with 22 bases between. The CDR3 runs 16 residues. CDR3 region: CASRRVEGAGGYEQYF. The CDR3 DNA follows: TGTGCCAGCAGGCGGGTAGAGGGAGCAGGGGGGTACGAGCAGTACTTC.

This clonotype was seen only a few times. The chain joins TRBV27 to TRBJ2-3; 12 bases align to TRBD2. V dropped 2 bases and J dropped 5; count of bases not matched to a gene: 2. CDR1 and CDR2 from the germline V gene are MNHEY and SMNVEV (reference sequence). There are 15 residues in the CDR3. CDR3 bases: TGTGCCAGCAGTTTAACGGGACTAGCGGGAGATACGCAGTATTTT. Translating it yields CASSLTGLAGDTQYF.

This rearrangement joins TRBV12-3 or TRBV12-4 to TRBJ1-3, with D possibly being TRBD1 (5 bases). Trimming took 7 bases from V and 0 from J, leaving 10 bases between them. The CDR3 length is 14 residues. The DNA of the CDR3 is TGTGCCAGCATGGACACCGTCTCTGGAAACACCATATATTTT. Amino acids: CASMDTVSGNTIYF.

This clonotype was observed at least ten times. The rearrangement joins TRBV30 to TRBJ2-7; D may be TRBD1 (6 bases). The V end lost 2 bases, the J end lost 0 bases, and 14 bases lay between the germline ends. The germline gives CDR1 GTSNPN, CDR2 SVGIG (reference sequence). The length of the CDR3 is 15 residues. The CDR3 nucleotides are TGTGCCTGGAGTAGGGGACAAGGAAGCTCCTACGAGCAGTACTTC. It specifies CAWSRGQGSSYEQYF.

This clonotype was found many times. The chain employs TRBV7-3 and TRBJ2-1; D might be TRBD2 (5 bases). Germline CDR1 reads SGHTA; CDR2 reads FQGTGA. This CDR3 spans 15 amino acids. Trimming stripped 1 base from V and 6 bases from J, with 13 bases between. The CDR3 coding sequence is TGTGCCAGCAGCTTAATGGCACTAGGACTCAATGAGCAGTTCTTC. It encodes CASSLMALGLNEQFF.

This chain links TRBV28 with TRBJ2-7; TRBD2 aligns across 9 bases. The junction had 7 bases not matched to a gene; V was cut back by 7 bases and J by 3 bases. The V gene's germline CDR1 is MDHEN and CDR2 SYDVKM. This CDR3 spans 14 amino acids. The CDR3 sequence: CASTKGLASYEQYF. CDR3 DNA: TGTGCCAGCACCAAAGGACTAGCGAGCTACGAGCAGTACTTC. Supplemented by reference TRBV28 and TRBJ2-7, the full variable domain reads DVKVTQSSRYLVKRTGEKVFLECVQDMDHENMFWYRQDPGLGLRLIYFSYDVKMKEKGDIPEGYSVSREKKERFSLILESASTNQTSMYLCASTKGLASYEQYFGPGTRLTVT.

This chain connects TRBV10-2 to TRBJ2-1; D not certain. Trimming removed 6 bases at V and 0 bases at J, with 12 bases between. Germline V lookup: CDR1 WSHSY, CDR2 SAAADI. The CDR3 has 15 amino acids. The CDR3 DNA is TGCGCCAGCAGGGGGTCTCGGTACTCCTACAATGAGCAGTTCTTC. It is translated as CASRGSRYSYNEQFF.

This clonotype showed up many times. The chain links TRBV20-1 to TRBJ2-1; D not certain. CDR1 and CDR2 from the germline V gene are DFQATT and SNEGSKA (reference sequence). There are 14 residues in the CDR3. V gave up 1 base and J gave up 0 bases, with 7 bases separating them. The CDR3 loop reads CSARGIPSYNEQFF. Written as DNA, the CDR3 is TGCAGTGCTAGAGGAATCCCCTCCTACAATGAGCAGTTCTTC.

As for this clonotype: This may stem from a read error, because a much larger clone lies one nucleotide away. V gene TRBV5-1 combines with J gene TRBJ2-1; 9 positions match TRBD2. CDR1 is SGHRS and CDR2 is YFSETQ in the germline V gene. The CDR3 totals 15 residues. Germline trimming cut 4 bases from V and 6 bases from J; bases unmatched to any gene: 8. CDR3 sequence (DNA): TGCGCCAGCAGCCTCCCGCGGGAGGGTAGCAATGAGCAGTTCTTC. It specifies CASSLPREGSNEQFF.

V usage is TRBV7-9 and J usage is TRBJ1-1; D is uncertain. The CDR3 has 11 residues. Germline assignment: CDR1 SEHNR and CDR2 FQNEAQ (reference sequence). Trimming took off 2 bases at V and 7 bases at J, with 5 bases between the two ends. The CDR3 DNA is TGTGCCAGCAGCTTAATCCATGAAGCTTTCTTT. Encoded protein: CASSLIHEAFF. Filled out from reference TRBV7-9 and TRBJ1-1, the complete variable domain reads DTGVSQNPRHKITKRGQNVTFRCDPISEHNRLYWYRQTLGQGPEFLTYFQNEAQLEKSRLLSDRFSAERPKGSFSTLEIQRTEQGDSAMYLCASSLIHEAFFGQGTRLTVV.

This clonotype came up many times. The chain joins TRBV12-3 or TRBV12-4 to TRBJ2-3; possibly TRBD1 for D (5 bases). V lost 5 bases and J 2 bases, leaving 11 bases between the germline ends. The CDR3 totals 14 residues. This chain's CDR3 is CASSPRQFTDTQYF. CDR3 sequence (DNA): TGTGCCAGCAGTCCCCGACAGTTCACAGATACGCAGTATTTT.

This clonotype was seen a few times. The chain employs TRBV19 and TRBJ1-1; a weak D match, TRBD1 (5 bases). This CDR3 comprises 16 residues. CDR1 is LNHDA, CDR2 SQIVND, per germline (reference sequence). Trimming took 6 bases from V and 1 from J, leaving 18 bases between them. Written as DNA, the CDR3 is TGTGCCAGTAGCGCTCAAAGGGGCGCCGGGAACACTGAAGCTTTCTTT. This encodes CASSAQRGAGNTEAFF.

This chain connects TRBV4-3 to TRBJ2-2, with D perhaps matching TRBD1 (5 bases). The CDR3 spans 17 residues. The germline V gene encodes CDR1 LGHNA and CDR2 YSLEER. Trimming shortened V by 0 bases and J by 4 bases, and 15 bases separated the two germline ends. This CDR3 reads CASSQEPQGSGTGELFF. The DNA for the CDR3 is TGCGCCAGCAGCCAAGAACCCCAGGGTTCGGGCACCGGGGAGCTGTTTTTT.

This clonotype was detected ten times or more. The genes are TRBV18 and TRBJ1-5; TRBD1 might be the D (5 bases). V dropped 2 bases and J dropped 7 bases, with 12 bases sitting between them. CDR3 length: 14 residues. Germline V gene data show CDR1 as KGHSH and CDR2 as LQKENI. CDR3 DNA sequence: TGTGCCAGCTCACCAGGGCAGGGCGGGCAGCCCCAGCATTTT. Its translation is CASSPGQGGQPQHF.

The chain uses TRBV18 and TRBJ1-6, with 7 positions matching TRBD1. J gave up 7 bases and V 3 bases, and 6 bases lay outside the gene matches. This CDR3 is built from 15 residues. Germline V gene lookup returns CDR1 KGHSH and CDR2 LQKENI. This chain's CDR3 is CASSPSGGPNSPLHF. The CDR3 nucleotides read TGTGCCAGCTCACCTTCAGGGGGGCCCAATTCACCCCTCCACTTT.